The clone carrying this TCR beta chain was counted many times. The antigen is not known. Not enrolled were patients with uncontrolled infection, other autoimmune disease, pregnancy or lactation. Amplification targeted TCR beta CDR3 regions from RNA transcripts. A set of HTBI primers served as the primers for a first-round RT-PCR of the TCR CDR3. TCRdb ran MiXCR on the multiplex PCR reads and lists one entry per CDR3 protein. Among about 350,000 distinct CDR3 sequences listed, around a sixth were seen once. This specimen comes from a study of T cells in Graves' hyperthyroidism and ophthalmopathy. Germline V lookup: CDR1 LNHDA, CDR2 SQIVND (reference sequence). V was cut by 3 bases and J by 4 bases, with 13 bases left in between. This CDR3 comprises 15 residues. Whole-study results and caveats: Before onset, by a median of about seven months, the model predicted ophthalmopathy. A model of 13 V-J pairs discriminated ophthalmopathy from stable hyperthyroidism.

Sequenced input: blood. The chain is built from TRBV19 and TRBJ1-5; D is unresolved. The TCR originated in a woman between 40 and 50 years old with Graves' ophthalmopathy. The CDR3 DNA is TGTGCCAGTAGTATTGGGTCGGGAGCTAATCAGCCCCAGCATTTT. Translation: CASSIGSGANQPQHF.